A single sample gave rise to the 10 T cell receptor beta chains below, sequenced in a study of regulatory T cells in long-lasting Graves disease. CDR3 regions were amplified by Arm-PCR using iRepertoire HTBI primers to build TCR beta libraries. In TCRdb, the multiplex PCR reads were re-called with MiXCR into one record per CDR3 protein. The sample consists of about 330,000 distinct CDR3 sequences, around 16% of them appearing once. The time point is: newly diagnosed GD, antithyroid drugs for less than 3 months. RNA isolated from PBMCs was used to make the TCR library. The sample was also reused in another study, on T cells in Graves' hyperthyroidism and ophthalmopathy.

The material sequenced was peripheral blood mononuclear cells (PBMCs), taken at new diagnosis, from a patient treated with antithyroid drugs. These receptors were collected from a woman aged 18-29 years with Graves disease.

For the CDR3, the DNA is TGTGCCAGCAGCCAAAGGACAGGGGTGGCAGATACGCAGTATTTT. Its protein product is CASSQRTGVADTQYF. V gene TRBV3-1 combines with J gene TRBJ2-3; the match to TRBD1 covers 9 bases. Trimming removed 2 bases from V and 4 bases from J; junction bases left unmatched: 4. Germline CDR1 and CDR2: LGHDT and YNNKEL (reference sequence). This CDR3 is built from 15 residues.

This clonotype was detected many times. The rearrangement joins TRBV11-2 to TRBJ2-1; TRBD2 matches 7 bases. Trimming took 1 base from V and 7 from J; bases not matched to a gene: 10. Germline V gives CDR1 SGHAT, CDR2 FQNNGV. This CDR3 region has 16 residues. CDR3 region: CASSLGGAGAVNEQFF. Written as DNA, the CDR3 is TGTGCCAGCAGCTTAGGAGGGGCGGGAGCCGTAAATGAGCAGTTCTTC.

This clonotype was detected many times. The V call is TRBV19, the J call TRBJ2-3; D is ambiguous. CDR1 is LNHDA, CDR2 SQIVND, per germline (reference sequence). The CDR3 consists of 11 residues. V lost 6 bases, J lost 6 bases, and 7 bases lay in between. The CDR3 DNA reads as TGTGCCAGTAGCCTCTGGGATACGCAGTATTTT. Translated: CASSLWDTQYF.

The table lists this clonotype with a few counts. The genes are TRBV9 and TRBJ2-5, with 8 bases that match TRBD2. J was trimmed by 0 bases and V by 3 bases; bases with no gene match: 4. CDR1 is SGDLS and CDR2 is YYNGEE in the germline V gene. This CDR3 is built from 15 residues. Here the CDR3 reads CASSAGGGNQETQYF. The CDR3 nucleotides are TGTGCCAGCAGCGCGGGGGGGGGTAACCAAGAGACCCAGTACTTC.

This clonotype was seen repeatedly, ten times or more. The CDR3 DNA is TGTGCCAGCAGCCCCTCGCGGGGGCTGGGGGCCAACGTCCTGACTTTC. This encodes CASSPSRGLGANVLTF. V usage is TRBV2 and J usage is TRBJ2-6; D perhaps matches TRBD2 (7 bases). V lost 6 bases to trimming and J lost 4 bases, with 16 bases between them. The CDR3 has 16 amino acids. The germline V gene has CDR1 SNHLY and CDR2 FYNNEI. Full variable domain (rest looked up from reference TRBV2 and TRBJ2-6): EPEVTQTPSHQVTQMGQEVILRCVPISNHLYFYWYRQILGQKVEFLVSFYNNEISEKSEIFDDQFSVERPDGSNFTLKIRSTKLEDSAMYFCASSPSRGLGANVLTFGAGSRLTVL.

This clonotype came up many times. This chain joins TRBV20-1 and TRBJ2-1; TRBD2 agrees at 8 bases. The germline gives CDR1 DFQATT, CDR2 SNEGSKA (reference sequence). The J segment lost 7 bases and the V segment lost 0 bases, leaving 5 bases of the junction unmatched. There are 14 residues in the CDR3. CDR3 in amino acids: CSARDAGGLNEQFF. CDR3 DNA sequence: TGCAGTGCTAGAGATGCGGGGGGCTTGAATGAGCAGTTCTTC.

This chain links TRBV20-1 with TRBJ2-7, with 9 positions matching TRBD2. The germline CDR1 and CDR2 sequences are DFQATT and SNEGSKA (reference sequence). V was pared by 2 bases and J by 2 bases, with 7 bases of the junction left unmatched. The CDR3 totals 15 residues. This CDR3 reads CSARILAGGAYEQYF. CDR3 DNA sequence: TGCAGTGCTAGAATTCTTGCGGGAGGGGCCTACGAGCAGTACTTC.

This rearrangement joins TRBV10-2 to TRBJ1-1; D is ambiguous. Trimming removed 6 bases at V and 11 bases at J, with 13 bases between. The CDR3 length is 11 residues. Germline CDR1 and CDR2: WSHSY and SAAADI. CDR3 nucleotides: TGCGCCAGCAGAGCGGGTCTGGAGGCTTTCTTT. It specifies CASRAGLEAFF.

The chain carries TRBV9 and TRBJ1-2; 12 bases line up with TRBD1. V was clipped by 0 bases and J by 8 bases; unmatched bases: 5. The CDR3 spans 15 residues. Germline V CDR1 and CDR2: SGDLS, YYNGEE. The CDR3 DNA reads TGTGCCAGCAGCGTAGCGGGACAGGGGGCGTACGGCTACACCTTC. Protein product: CASSVAGQGAYGYTF.

This clonotype showed up many times. The V gene is TRBV7-8, the J gene TRBJ2-2; tentatively, D is TRBD1 (6 bases). CDR1 is SGHVS and CDR2 is FQNEAQ in the germline V gene. The germline V and J ends were trimmed by 1 base and 4 bases, with 16 bases remaining between them. This CDR3 comprises 17 residues. The DNA of the CDR3 is TGTGCCAGCAGCTTAGTTTGGGGGCTTGGAGGCACCGGGGAGCTGTTTTTT. It codes for CASSLVWGLGGTGELFF.